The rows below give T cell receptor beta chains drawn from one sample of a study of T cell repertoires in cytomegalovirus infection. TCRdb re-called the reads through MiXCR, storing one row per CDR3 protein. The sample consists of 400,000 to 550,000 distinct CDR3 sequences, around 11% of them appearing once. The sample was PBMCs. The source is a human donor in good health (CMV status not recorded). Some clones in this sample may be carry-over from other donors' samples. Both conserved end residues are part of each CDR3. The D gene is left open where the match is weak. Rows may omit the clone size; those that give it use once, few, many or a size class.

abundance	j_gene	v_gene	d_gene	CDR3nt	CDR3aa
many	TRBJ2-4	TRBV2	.	TGTGCCAGCAGTGAGGAGGGGAGGATTTCCAAAAACATTCAGTACTTC	CASSEEGRISKNIQYF
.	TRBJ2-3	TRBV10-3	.	TGTGCCATCAGGGGGACGGAAAGCACAGATACGCAGTATTTT	CAIRGTESTDTQYF
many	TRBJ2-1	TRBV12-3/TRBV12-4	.	TGTGCCAGCAGCCGGCGAGTCTACAATGAGCAGTTCTTC	CASSRRVYNEQFF
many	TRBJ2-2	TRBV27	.	TGTGCCAGCAGTTATGTCGGGGAGCTGTTTTTT	CASSYVGELFF
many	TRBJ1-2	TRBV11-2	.	TGTGCCAGCAGCTTCTCAGGGACCTCGGGCTATGGCTACACCTTC	CASSFSGTSGYGYTF
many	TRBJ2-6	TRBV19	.	TGTGCCAGTAGCCCCTTTTGGGGGGACTCTGGGGCCAACGTCCTGACTTTC	CASSPFWGDSGANVLTF
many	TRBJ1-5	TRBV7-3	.	TGTGCCAGCAGCGACATAGCTGGGCCAGGGAATCAGCCCCAGCATTTT	CASSDIAGPGNQPQHF
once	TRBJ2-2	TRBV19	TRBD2	TGTGCCAGTAGTATAAAGAGCGGGAGTGCGACCGGGGAGCTGTTTTTT	CASSIKSGSATGELFF
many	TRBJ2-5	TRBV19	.	TGTGCCAGTAGTACAGGGCCCCCGGGGGAGACCCAGTACTTC	CASSTGPPGETQYF
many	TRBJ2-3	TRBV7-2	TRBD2	TGTGCCAGCAGCACTCGTTTGACTAGCGGGAGTGGGGATACGCAGTATTTT	CASSTRLTSGSGDTQYF
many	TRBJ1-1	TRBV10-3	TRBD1	TGTGCCAGCAGGGGGGACAGGAACACTGAAGCTTTCTTT	CASRGDRNTEAFF
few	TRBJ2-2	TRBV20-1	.	TGCAGTGCGCCGGACATTGGGAACACCGGGGAGCTGTTTTTT	CSAPDIGNTGELFF
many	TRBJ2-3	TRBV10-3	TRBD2	TGTGCCGTAGGGGACAGATCGGGACTAGCGGGACAGTATGGTATGGATACGCAGTATTTT	CAVGDRSGLAGQYGMDTQYF
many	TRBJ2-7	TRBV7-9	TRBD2	TGTGCCAGCAGCGACACCGGGACTAGCGGGAGAGGTGAGCAGTACTTC	CASSDTGTSGRGEQYF
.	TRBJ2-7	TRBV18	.	TGTGCCAGCTCACCACGCGGGGCCGAGCAGTACTTC	CASSPRGAEQYF
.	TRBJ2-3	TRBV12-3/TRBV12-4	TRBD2	TGTGCCAGCAGTTCTACACCTCCGGGACTAGCGGGAGGGCTAAGCGAGACAGATACGCAGTATTTT	CASSSTPPGLAGGLSETDTQYF
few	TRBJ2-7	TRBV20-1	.	TGCAGTGCTAGAGCGGACGGATACGAGCAGTACTTC	CSARADGYEQYF
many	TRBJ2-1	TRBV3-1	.	TGTGCCAGCAGCCGGGGTTCGGGGAATGAGCAGTTCTTC	CASSRGSGNEQFF
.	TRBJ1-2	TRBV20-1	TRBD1	TGCAGTGCTAGGCGGGACAGCACTAACTATGGCTACACCTTC	CSARRDSTNYGYTF
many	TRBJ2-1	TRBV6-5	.	TGTGCCAGCAGTTACCGCGGGTTCTACAATGAGCAGTTCTTC	CASSYRGFYNEQFF
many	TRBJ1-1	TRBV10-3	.	TGTGCCATCAGTGAGTCAGAGTTACGGAGGGGAAGGAACACTGAAGCTTTCTTT	CAISESELRRGRNTEAFF
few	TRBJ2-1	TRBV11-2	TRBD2	TGTGCCAGCAGCTCCCACGGGGTAGCGGGAGGGCAATACAATGAGCAGTTCTTC	CASSSHGVAGGQYNEQFF